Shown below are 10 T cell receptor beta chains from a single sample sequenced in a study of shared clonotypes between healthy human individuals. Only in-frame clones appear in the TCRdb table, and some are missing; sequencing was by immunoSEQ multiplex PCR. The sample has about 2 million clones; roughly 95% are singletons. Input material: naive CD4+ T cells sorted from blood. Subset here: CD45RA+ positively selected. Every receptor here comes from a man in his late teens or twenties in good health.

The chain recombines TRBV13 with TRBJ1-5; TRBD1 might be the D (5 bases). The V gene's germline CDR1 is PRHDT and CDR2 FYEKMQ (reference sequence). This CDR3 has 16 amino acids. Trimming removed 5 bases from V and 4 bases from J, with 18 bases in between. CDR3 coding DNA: TGTGCCAGCAGCCACCAGGGTCATGGCGTAAATCAGCCCCAGCATTTT. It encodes CASSHQGHGVNQPQHF.

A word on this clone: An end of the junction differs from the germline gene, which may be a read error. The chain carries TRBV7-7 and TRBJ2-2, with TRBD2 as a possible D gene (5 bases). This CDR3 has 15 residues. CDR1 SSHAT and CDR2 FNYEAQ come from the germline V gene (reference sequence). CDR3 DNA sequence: TGTGCTAGCAGCGGTGGAGGCCCGAACACCGGGGAGCTGTTTTTT. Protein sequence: CASSGGGPNTGELFF.

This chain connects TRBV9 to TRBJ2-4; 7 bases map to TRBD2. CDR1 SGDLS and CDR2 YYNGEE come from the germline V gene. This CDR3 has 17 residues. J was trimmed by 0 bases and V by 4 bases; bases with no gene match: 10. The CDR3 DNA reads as TGTGCCAGCAGCACTATGAGCGGGAATCTAGCCAAAAACATTCAGTACTTC. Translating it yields CASSTMSGNLAKNIQYF. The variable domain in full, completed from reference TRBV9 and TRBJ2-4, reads DSGVTQTPKHLITATGQRVTLRCSPRSGDLSVYWYQQSLDQGLQFLIQYYNGEERAKGNILERFSAQQFPDLHSELNLSSLELGDSALYFCASSTMSGNLAKNIQYFGAGTRLSVL.

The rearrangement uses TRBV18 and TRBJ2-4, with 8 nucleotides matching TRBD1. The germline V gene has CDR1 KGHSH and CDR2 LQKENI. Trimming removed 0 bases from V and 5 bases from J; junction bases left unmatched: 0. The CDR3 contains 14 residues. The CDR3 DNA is TGTGCCAGCTCACCACCGGGACAGGAAAACATTCAGTACTTC. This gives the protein CASSPPGQENIQYF.

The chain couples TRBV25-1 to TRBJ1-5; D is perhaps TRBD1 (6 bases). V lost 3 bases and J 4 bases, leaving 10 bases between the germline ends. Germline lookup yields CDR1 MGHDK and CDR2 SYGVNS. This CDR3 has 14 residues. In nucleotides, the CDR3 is TGTGCCAGCAGTGATGGAAGGGGGAATCAGCCCCAGCATTTT. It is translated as CASSDGRGNQPQHF.

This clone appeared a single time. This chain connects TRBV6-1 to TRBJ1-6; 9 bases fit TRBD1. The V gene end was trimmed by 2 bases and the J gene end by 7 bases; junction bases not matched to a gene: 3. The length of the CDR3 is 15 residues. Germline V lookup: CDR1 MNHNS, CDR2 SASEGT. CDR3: CASSERTGVNSPLHF. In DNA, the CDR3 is TGTGCCAGCAGTGAAAGGACAGGGGTGAATTCACCCCTCCACTTT.

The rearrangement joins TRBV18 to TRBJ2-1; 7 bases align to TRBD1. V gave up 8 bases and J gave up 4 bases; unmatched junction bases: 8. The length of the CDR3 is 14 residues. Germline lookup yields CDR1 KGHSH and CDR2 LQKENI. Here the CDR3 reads CASEGQTGYNEQFF. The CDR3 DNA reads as TGTGCCAGCGAGGGGCAGACAGGGTACAATGAGCAGTTCTTC.

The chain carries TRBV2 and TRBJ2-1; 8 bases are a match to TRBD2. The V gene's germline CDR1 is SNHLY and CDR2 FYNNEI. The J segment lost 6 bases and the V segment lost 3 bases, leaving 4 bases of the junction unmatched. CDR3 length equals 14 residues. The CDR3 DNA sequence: TGTGCCAGCAGTGACTCGACTAGCGCCAATGAGCAGTTCTTC. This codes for CASSDSTSANEQFF.

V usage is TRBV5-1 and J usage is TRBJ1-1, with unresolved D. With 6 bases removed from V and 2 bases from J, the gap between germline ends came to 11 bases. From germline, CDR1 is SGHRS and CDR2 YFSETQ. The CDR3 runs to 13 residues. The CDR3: CASKVSANTEAFF. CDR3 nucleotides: TGCGCCAGCAAGGTTTCGGCCAACACTGAAGCTTTCTTT.

The CDR3, as DNA: TGTGCCTGTGAACAGGGGACCCATGGCTACACCTTC. It codes for CACEQGTHGYTF. The chain is built from TRBV30 and TRBJ1-2; TRBD1 matches at 7 bases. The junction had 7 bases not matched to a gene; V was cut back by 6 bases and J by 6 bases. The CDR3 covers 12 residues. In germline, CDR1 is GTSNPN, CDR2 SVGIG (reference sequence).